The 21 T cell receptor beta chains given below trace back to one sample, sequenced in a study of vaccination and CD4 T cells after COVID-19. Once obtained from cultured CD4+ T cells, the DNA was sequenced using the Oncomine TCR Beta short-read assay. One entry per CDR3 protein results from TCRdb running MiXCR on the PCR reads. Of more than 12,000 distinct CDR3 sequences in the sample, about 50% are singletons; the top ten hold less than 15%. The treatment denotes: approximately 9-day PBMC culture with coronavirus spike peptide pools or control peptides (ViraFEST assay). These receptors are not linked to any known antigen. Specimen: CD4+ T cells from blood, cultured in vitro. Source of these receptors: a human donor who had recovered from COVID-19.

The CDR3 protein is CASTLGTSSYEQYF. CDR3 nucleotides: TGTGCCAGCACTTTAGGGACTAGCTCCTACGAGCAGTACTTC. The rearrangement joins TRBV6-1 to TRBJ2-7; 8 bases align to TRBD2. This CDR3 is built from 14 residues. CDR1 and CDR2 (germline): MNHNS, SASEGT. V trimming: 7 bases; J trimming: 0 bases; junction bases outside the gene matches: 5.

This clonotype has a handful of counts. The V call is TRBV20-1, the J call TRBJ1-1; D unresolved. Germline CDR1 and CDR2: DFQATT and SNEGSKA (reference sequence). The V gene lost 0 bases and the J gene lost 7 bases, with 9 bases spanning the gap. The CDR3 spans 12 residues. The CDR3 spells CSAREGAIEAFF. For the CDR3, the DNA is TGCAGTGCTAGAGAGGGAGCTATTGAAGCTTTCTTT.

The chain couples TRBV20-1 to TRBJ2-2, with unresolved D. The CDR3 is 15 residues long. The V end was cut by 6 bases, the J end by 0 bases, with 14 bases between. Germline V gene lookup returns CDR1 DFQATT and CDR2 SNEGSKA (reference sequence). Here the CDR3 reads CSAKVPLANTGELFF. CDR3 bases: TGCAGTGCAAAGGTACCGCTGGCGAACACCGGGGAGCTGTTTTTT.

This clonotype was detected a few times. The rearrangement joins TRBV19 to TRBJ2-3, with 9 bases aligning to TRBD2. Germline CDR1 LNHDA, CDR2 SQIVND (reference sequence). J lost 3 bases, V lost 4 bases, and 8 bases had no gene match. This CDR3 has 16 amino acids. DNA for the CDR3: TGTGCCAGTAGTAACCGAGCGGGAGGATTTACAGATACGCAGTATTTT. This gives the protein CASSNRAGGFTDTQYF.

V and J are TRBV20-1 and TRBJ1-5, with 8 bases lining up with TRBD1. The CDR3 contains 15 residues. Germline CDR1 and CDR2: DFQATT and SNEGSKA (reference sequence). The junction had 9 bases not matched to a gene; V was cut back by 1 base and J by 7 bases. DNA of the CDR3: TGCAGTGCTAGAGTTCGCAGGGGGCCCCGACAGCCCCAGCATTTT. Amino acids: CSARVRRGPRQPQHF.

The chain has TRBV10-2 and TRBJ1-5; no firm D call. Trimming cost V 0 bases and J 3 bases, with 15 bases left between them. The CDR3 has 17 residues. CDR1 is WSHSY, CDR2 SAAADI, per germline. The CDR3 DNA reads as TGCGCCAGCAGTGAGTCGTCCCCCTCTATTTCCAATCAGCCCCAGCATTTT. This codes for CASSESSPSISNQPQHF.

The chain recombines TRBV27 with TRBJ2-7, with 8 positions matching TRBD1. CDR3 length equals 16 residues. V was pared by 5 bases and J by 2 bases, with 11 bases of the junction left unmatched. The germline CDR1 and CDR2 sequences are MNHEY and SMNVEV (reference sequence). This chain's CDR3 is CASSPTYRGNTYEQYF. The CDR3 DNA is TGTGCCAGCAGTCCAACCTACAGGGGGAATACCTACGAGCAGTACTTC.

The rearrangement uses TRBV20-1 and TRBJ1-1, with D tentatively TRBD1 (5 bases). This CDR3 comprises 14 residues. Trimming removed 2 bases from V and 4 bases from J, with 14 bases in between. Germline-derived CDR1 and CDR2 are DFQATT and SNEGSKA (reference sequence). CDR3 protein: CSARWGTGVTEAFF. For the CDR3, the DNA is TGCAGTGCTAGATGGGGGACGGGGGTCACTGAAGCTTTCTTT.

This chain links TRBV5-8 with TRBJ1-6, with D perhaps TRBD1 (6 bases). Looked up from germline, CDR1 is SGHTS and CDR2 is YDEGEE. Trimming stripped 4 bases from V and 10 bases from J, with 18 bases between. The CDR3 consists of 15 residues. The CDR3 bases are TGTGCCAGCAGCCTAATACAGGGAGTAGGGTCACCCCTCCACTTT. Translation: CASSLIQGVGSPLHF.

The V call is TRBV27, the J call TRBJ1-1, with D unresolved. Looked up from germline, CDR1 is MNHEY and CDR2 is SMNVEV (reference sequence). CDR3 length: 14 amino acids. Trimming stripped 0 bases from V and 6 bases from J, with 11 bases between. The DNA for the CDR3 is TGTGCCAGCAGTTTATCTGGATCGGGCCCTGAAGCTTTCTTT. This codes for CASSLSGSGPEAFF.

This clonotype was detected only a few times. The V call is TRBV6-1, the J call TRBJ2-3; no definite D call. Germline CDR1 is MNHNS and CDR2 is SASEGT. This CDR3 comprises 11 residues. V gave up 6 bases and J gave up 6 bases, with 7 bases separating them. CDR3 sequence: CASRSLDTQYF. The CDR3 region has the DNA TGTGCCAGCAGGTCTTTGGATACGCAGTATTTT.

This rearrangement joins TRBV7-2 to TRBJ2-7; 11 nucleotides align to TRBD1. CDR1 and CDR2 from the germline V gene are SGHTA and FQGNSA. This CDR3 is built from 15 residues. V was pared by 4 bases and J by 2 bases, with 4 bases of the junction left unmatched. The CDR3 nucleotides are TGTGCCAGCAGCTGGAGGACAGGGGGCGCCTACGAGCAGTACTTC. The encoded protein is CASSWRTGGAYEQYF.

The chain has TRBV7-2 and TRBJ1-5, with D hard to call. This CDR3 comprises 13 residues. Trimming removed 1 base at V and 5 bases at J, with 6 bases between. In germline, CDR1 is SGHTA, CDR2 FQGNSA. CDR3 sequence (DNA): TGTGCCAGCAGCTTAGATAGGGATCAGCCCCAGCATTTT. Translated, it gives CASSLDRDQPQHF. The full variable domain, rest sourced from reference TRBV7-2 and TRBJ1-5, is GAGVSQSPSNKVTEKGKDVELRCDPISGHTALYWYRQSLGQGLEFLIYFQGNSAPDKSGLPSDRFSAERTGGSVSTLTIQRTQQEDSAVYLCASSLDRDQPQHFGDGTRLSIL.

CDR3 sequence (DNA): TGTGCCAGCAGCTTGAGAGTGAACACTGAAGCTTTCTTT. Residues: CASSLRVNTEAFF. The J gene is TRBJ1-1, the V gene TRBV11-3; D gene ambiguous. The germline CDR1 and CDR2 sequences are SGHNT and YENEEA. This CDR3 has 13 residues. Deletions cut 3 bases from V and 0 bases from J, with 5 bases between. Full variable domain (remainder filled in from reference TRBV11-3 and TRBJ1-1): EAGVVQSPRYKIIEKKQPVAFWCNPISGHNTLYWYLQNLGQGPELLIRYENEEAVDDSQLPKDRFSAERLKGVDSTLKIQPAELGDSAVYLCASSLRVNTEAFFGQGTRLTVV.

The chain combines TRBV4-1 with TRBJ2-2; a weak D match, TRBD1 (6 bases). Germline V CDR1 and CDR2: MGHRA, YSYEKL. V dropped 4 bases and J dropped 2 bases, with 11 bases sitting between them. CDR3 length: 15 residues. The CDR3 sequence: CASSLDRGNTGELFF. DNA of the CDR3: TGCGCCAGCAGCCTGGACAGAGGTAACACCGGGGAGCTGTTTTTT.

This clonotype was counted between two and nine times. The chain links TRBV20-1 to TRBJ2-3; weak D call: TRBD1 (6 bases). Germline V gene lookup returns CDR1 DFQATT and CDR2 SNEGSKA (reference sequence). CDR3 length: 15 amino acids. The germline V and J ends were trimmed by 6 bases and 0 bases, with 16 bases remaining between them. CDR3 sequence (DNA): TGCAGTGCCAACCTGGGGGCGCGAAGCACAGATACGCAGTATTTT. Protein: CSANLGARSTDTQYF.

The V gene is TRBV20-1, the J gene TRBJ2-2; TRBD2 aligns across 11 bases. Trimming cost V 3 bases and J 3 bases; bases outside gene matches: 3. This CDR3 has 15 residues. The germline CDR1 and CDR2 sequences are DFQATT and SNEGSKA (reference sequence). The CDR3 DNA is TGCAGTGCTAGTAGCGGGAGGGCCGACACCGGGGAGCTGTTTTTT. This translates into CSASSGRADTGELFF.

This clonotype was picked up a small number of times. This rearrangement joins TRBV7-2 to TRBJ2-5, with D maybe TRBD1 (6 bases). The V end lost 2 bases, the J end lost 2 bases, and 9 bases lay between the germline ends. The CDR3 loop spans 14 amino acids. Germline assignment: CDR1 SGHTA and CDR2 FQGNSA. DNA of the CDR3: TGTGCCAGCAGCTTATCCAGGGGACAAGAGACCCAGTACTTC. It is translated as CASSLSRGQETQYF.

The rearrangement joins TRBV6-1 to TRBJ2-7, with TRBD1 as a possible D gene (6 bases). The V gene's germline CDR1 is MNHNS and CDR2 SASEGT. The CDR3 loop spans 14 amino acids. V was pared by 6 bases and J by 3 bases, with 15 bases between. CDR3 DNA sequence: TGTGCCAGCAGCCGAGGTGACAGGAACTACGAGCAGTACTTC. Amino acid sequence: CASSRGDRNYEQYF.

The rearrangement links TRBV5-1 to TRBJ1-1, with no clear D. Germline V gives CDR1 SGHRS, CDR2 YFSETQ. This CDR3 contains 15 residues. The ends were cut back, 5 bases at V and 4 bases at J, with 18 bases in the middle. The chain's CDR3 is CASSLSAGALTEAFF. The CDR3 DNA sequence: TGCGCCAGCAGTCTCTCGGCAGGTGCTCTCACTGAAGCTTTCTTT.

The V call is TRBV20-1, the J call TRBJ2-5, with D possibly called TRBD1 or TRBD2 (6 bases each). The V gene's germline CDR1 is DFQATT and CDR2 SNEGSKA (reference sequence). V gave up 6 bases and J gave up 6 bases, with 17 bases separating them. The CDR3 runs to 13 residues. CDR3: CSATPGAAKTQYF. DNA of the CDR3: TGCAGTGCGACGCCGGGGGCGGCGAAGACCCAGTACTTC.